These T cell receptor beta chains were read from a single sample in a study of vaccination and CD4 T cells after COVID-19. These receptors' targets are unknown. TCRdb re-called the PCR reads through MiXCR, storing one row per CDR3 protein. The sample gives 17,000 or so distinct CDR3 sequences, 45% of which show up once; over 15% is in the top ten. The input for sequencing was CD4+ T cells from blood, cultured in vitro, taken before SARS-CoV-2 vaccination. These receptors were taken from a human donor who received a COVID-19 vaccine. Both conserved end residues are part of each CDR3. A D gene is named only where the DNA matches it firmly. Clone size is given for some rows only: seen once, a few or many times, or a class if the clone is expanded.

>NA|TRBJ1-4|NA|TRBV6-1
CASSDISGEKLFF
TGTGCCAGCAGTGACATCTCAGGGGAAAAACTGTTTTTT
>NA|TRBJ1-5|NA|TRBV12-3/TRBV12-4
CASSLWAGSGNQPQHF
TGTGCCAGCAGTTTGTGGGCAGGGAGTGGCAATCAGCCCCAGCATTTT
>NA|TRBJ1-2|NA|TRBV20-1
CSARDVLGGYTF
TGCAGTGCTAGAGATGTGCTCGGGGGCTACACCTTC
>NA|TRBJ2-7|NA|TRBV15
CATSRDPRYEQYF
TGTGCCACCAGCAGAGATCCCCGCTACGAGCAGTACTTC
>NA|TRBJ2-2|NA|TRBV6-4
CASSGYTGELFF
TGTGCCAGCAGTGGGTACACCGGGGAGCTGTTTTTT
>NA|TRBJ1-1|few|TRBV20-1
CSVGTALNTEAFF
TGCAGTGTTGGGACGGCCCTGAACACTGAAGCTTTCTTT
>TRBD1|TRBJ2-7|NA|TRBV6-1
CASSQGQGAWAYEQYF
TGTGCCAGCAGTCAGGGACAGGGGGCTTGGGCCTACGAGCAGTACTTC
>NA|TRBJ2-3|few|TRBV7-3
CASSLGGTDTQYF
TGTGCCAGCAGCTTAGGAGGCACAGATACGCAGTATTTT
>TRBD2|TRBJ2-5|NA|TRBV19
CASSIGLAGGPVRETQYF
TGTGCCAGTAGTATAGGACTAGCGGGGGGGCCGGTGCGAGAGACCCAGTACTTC
>TRBD2|TRBJ2-7|NA|TRBV5-4
CASSPGGAYEQYF
TGTGCCAGCAGCCCCGGGGGGGCCTACGAGCAGTACTTC
>NA|TRBJ2-7|NA|TRBV7-8
CASSIDRRLYEQYF
TGTGCCAGCAGCATTGACAGGCGGCTCTACGAGCAGTACTTC
>TRBD2|TRBJ2-5|NA|TRBV4-1
CASSPGGGQTQYF
TGCGCCAGCAGCCCGGGAGGGGGACAGACCCAGTACTTC
>NA|TRBJ2-3|NA|TRBV19
CASSDESSTDTQYF
TGTGCCAGTAGTGACGAATCTAGCACAGATACGCAGTATTTT
>NA|TRBJ1-6|NA|TRBV19
CASSTRGRGHDNSPLHF
TGTGCCAGTAGTACCAGAGGTCGGGGGCATGATAATTCACCCCTCCACTTT
>TRBD2|TRBJ2-3|NA|TRBV5-4
CASRSRGERGTQYF
TGTGCCAGCAGATCCCGGGGGGAAAGAGGTACGCAGTATTTT
>NA|TRBJ1-1|NA|TRBV25-1
CASSEWGSDVNTEAFF
TGTGCCAGCAGTGAATGGGGGAGCGATGTGAACACTGAAGCTTTCTTT
>NA|TRBJ2-2|NA|TRBV21-1
CASSAESGKSSGELFF
TGTGCCAGCAGCGCCGAATCAGGGAAATCGTCCGGGGAGCTGTTTTTT
>NA|TRBJ1-2|NA|TRBV5-1
CASSLEGHPANYGYTF
TGCGCCAGCAGCTTGGAGGGCCACCCAGCTAACTATGGCTACACCTTC
>NA|TRBJ1-1|NA|TRBV20-1
CSASADGNTEAFF
TGCAGTGCTTCAGCCGACGGGAACACTGAAGCTTTCTTT
>NA|TRBJ1-1|NA|TRBV27
CASSLRGGNTEAFF
TGTGCCAGCAGTTTAAGGGGGGGGAACACTGAAGCTTTCTTT
>TRBD2|TRBJ2-5|NA|TRBV12-3/TRBV12-4
CASSSLAGEETQYF
TGTGCCAGCAGTTCGCTAGCGGGAGAAGAGACCCAGTACTTC
>NA|TRBJ2-3|NA|TRBV2
CASSESRGYTDTQYF
TGTGCCAGCAGTGAATCTCGAGGTTACACAGATACGCAGTATTTT
>NA|TRBJ2-5|NA|TRBV20-1
CSATPPRFLALRETQYF
TGCAGTGCTACACCCCCAAGGTTTCTAGCGCTGAGGGAGACCCAGTACTTC
>NA|TRBJ1-2|NA|TRBV5-1
CASSPAEGYGYTF
TGCGCCAGCAGCCCGGCAGAGGGCTATGGCTACACCTTC
>TRBD1|TRBJ2-2|few|TRBV20-1
CSARDPRGQDGELFF
TGCAGTGCTAGAGATCCCAGGGGGCAGGACGGGGAGCTGTTTTTT
>TRBD2|TRBJ2-3|few|TRBV20-1
CSARTSGGGITDTQYF
TGCAGTGCTAGGACTAGCGGGGGGGGCATCACAGATACGCAGTATTTT
>TRBD1|TRBJ2-1|NA|TRBV24-1
CATSEGGGNNEQFF
TGTGCCACCAGTGAAGGGGGCGGCAACAATGAGCAGTTCTTC
>NA|TRBJ1-5|few|TRBV27
CATAPRTFQSNQPQHF
TGTGCCACCGCCCCACGGACATTTCAAAGCAATCAGCCCCAGCATTTT
>NA|TRBJ2-1|NA|TRBV6-9
CASQERPADEQFF
TGTGCCAGTCAGGAGCGACCAGCCGATGAGCAGTTCTTC
>NA|TRBJ1-2|NA|TRBV19
CASSIGGHGYTF
TGTGCCAGTAGTATCGGGGGCCATGGCTACACCTTC
>NA|TRBJ1-2|NA|TRBV20-1
CSAQSRETYGYTF
TGCAGTGCCCAAAGCCGGGAGACTTATGGCTACACCTTC
>NA|TRBJ2-7|NA|TRBV5-1
CASSLETVPSYEQYF
TGCGCCAGCAGCTTGGAAACAGTTCCCTCCTACGAGCAGTACTTC
>TRBD1|TRBJ1-1|NA|TRBV2
CACSDQTGPLRIF
TGTGCCTGCTCGGACCAGACAGGGCCATTGCGTATCTTT
>NA|TRBJ1-4|few|TRBV30
CAWSPYPGAPLLFF
TGTGCCTGGAGCCCTTATCCAGGGGCCCCCCTCCTGTTTTTT
>NA|TRBJ1-2|few|TRBV6-1
CASRGGLTMLGYTF
TGTGCCAGCAGGGGGGGATTAACTATGTTGGGCTACACCTTC
>NA|TRBJ1-1|NA|TRBV20-1
CSAPLTGNTEAFF
TGCAGTGCACCACTCACCGGAAACACTGAAGCTTTCTTT
>TRBD1|TRBJ1-2|NA|TRBV2
CASSVGDRGYGYTF
TGTGCCAGCAGTGTGGGTGACAGGGGCTATGGCTACACCTTC
>NA|TRBJ1-1|NA|TRBV20-1
CSPLAGTKYTEAFF
TGCAGCCCACTGGCGGGGACCAAGTACACTGAAGCTTTCTTT
>NA|TRBJ2-5|few|TRBV7-2
CASSWRGRETQYF
TGTGCCAGCAGCTGGCGTGGGCGAGAGACCCAGTACTTC
>NA|TRBJ1-6|NA|TRBV6-1
CASKWPGSESPLHF
TGTGCCAGCAAATGGCCCGGGTCCGAGTCACCCCTCCACTTT
>NA|TRBJ2-5|NA|TRBV21-1
CASSKEASGQTQYF
TGTGCCAGCAGCAAAGAGGCTAGCGGTCAGACCCAGTACTTC
>NA|TRBJ1-2|NA|TRBV15
CATSRETAGANYGYTF
TGTGCCACCAGCAGAGAGACAGCGGGAGCTAACTATGGCTACACCTTC
>NA|TRBJ2-3|NA|TRBV7-9
CASSLARAPDTQYF
TGTGCCAGCAGCTTAGCGAGGGCCCCAGATACGCAGTATTTT
>NA|TRBJ2-7|NA|TRBV7-2
CASSLADSDEQYF
TGTGCCAGCAGCTTAGCGGACAGCGACGAGCAGTACTTC
>NA|TRBJ1-6|NA|TRBV6-2/TRBV6-3
CASSGNSPLHF
TGTGCCAGCAGTGGAAATTCACCCCTCCACTTT
>NA|TRBJ1-6|NA|TRBV6-1
CASMIGGIRGSPLHF
TGTGCCAGCATGATAGGGGGAATAAGGGGTTCACCCCTCCACTTT
>TRBD1|TRBJ2-3|few|TRBV30
CAWSSVLGTGVSTDTQYF
TGTGCCTGGAGTTCCGTACTTGGGACAGGGGTATCGACAGATACGCAGTATTTT
>NA|TRBJ2-1|NA|TRBV30
CAWTKVSSYNEQFF
TGTGCCTGGACTAAGGTGTCCTCCTACAATGAGCAGTTCTTC
>NA|TRBJ1-2|few|TRBV2
CASSVGAGGYTF
TGTGCCAGCAGTGTGGGAGCCGGGGGCTACACCTTC
>NA|TRBJ1-4|NA|TRBV12-3/TRBV12-4
CASSPDRIPNEKLFF
TGTGCCAGCAGCCCTGACAGGATCCCCAATGAAAAACTGTTTTTT
>NA|TRBJ1-1|NA|TRBV19
CASSMGEVNTEAFF
TGTGCCAGTAGTATGGGGGAAGTGAACACTGAAGCTTTCTTT
>TRBD2|TRBJ2-5|NA|TRBV2
CASRPGLAGVMETQYF
TGTGCCAGCAGACCCGGACTAGCGGGGGTAATGGAGACCCAGTACTTC
>NA|TRBJ2-3|few|TRBV30
CAWSVDVTDTQYF
TGTGCCTGGAGTGTAGATGTGACAGATACGCAGTATTTT